The rows below give T cell receptor beta chains drawn from one sample of a study of T cell responses to AZD1222 COVID-19 vaccine. TCRdb keeps only in-frame clones here, not all; method: immunoSEQ multiplex PCR. The sample comprises 150,000 to 190,000 clones, 88% of which are singletons, and under 8% rests with the top ten. The material was peripheral blood, obtained after recovery from COVID-19. The origin of the receptors is an adult who had recovered from COVID-19. Both conserved end residues are part of each CDR3. The order of the fields is D gene, V gene, clone size, J gene, CDR3 protein, CDR3 DNA. D genes are given only for firm matches. Size is stated for part of the rows, as once, few or many counts, or as a class when the clone is expanded.

>NA|TRBV20-1|NA|TRBJ1-6
CSASGGNRANSPLHF
TGCAGTGCTAGTGGGGGGAACCGCGCAAATTCACCCCTCCACTTT
>NA|TRBV10-3|NA|TRBJ2-3
CATQQVYTDTQYF
TGTGCCACCCAACAGGTTTACACAGATACGCAGTATTTT
>NA|TRBV2|NA|TRBJ1-2
CASTLQGGYGYTF
TGTGCCAGCACCTTACAGGGAGGCTATGGCTACACCTTC
>TRBD2|TRBV29-1|NA|TRBJ2-3
CSVGLAGGQDTQYF
TGCAGCGTTGGGTTAGCGGGGGGGCAAGATACGCAGTATTTT
>TRBD1|TRBV27|NA|TRBJ1-5
CASSRSGTVYSNQPQHF
TGTGCCAGCAGTAGGTCCGGGACAGTCTATAGCAATCAGCCCCAGCATTTT
>NA|TRBV13|NA|TRBJ2-1
CASKGGEVEQFF
TGTGCCAGCAAGGGGGGCGAGGTTGAGCAGTTCTTC
>NA|TRBV28|NA|TRBJ1-2
CASRGSTAYGYTF
TGTGCCAGCAGGGGATCGACAGCGTATGGCTACACCTTC
>NA|TRBV5-1|NA|TRBJ2-4
CASGVKGNIQYF
TGCGCCAGCGGGGTAAAAGGAAACATTCAGTACTTC
>NA|TRBV4-2|NA|TRBJ2-3
CASSQDSITDTQYF
TGTGCCAGCAGCCAAGATAGCATAACAGATACGCAGTATTTT
>NA|TRBV5-5|many|TRBJ1-6
CASSGGTLYNSPLHF
TGTGCCAGCAGCGGGGGGACCCTCTATAATTCACCCCTCCACTTT
>TRBD1|TRBV6-1|NA|TRBJ1-2
CASSEAGQGLGYTF
TGTGCCAGCAGTGAAGCAGGACAGGGGTTGGGCTACACCTTC
>NA|TRBV10-1|NA|TRBJ2-5
CASSEAIRDPPYF
TGCGCCAGCAGTGAGGCAATCCGGGACCCCCCGTACTTC
>NA|TRBV5-1|NA|TRBJ1-3
CASSGLTESSGNTIYF
TGCGCCAGCAGCGGGCTGACCGAGAGCTCTGGAAACACCATATATTTT
>TRBD2|TRBV4-1|medium-sized|TRBJ2-7
CASSPLAGMKQYF
TGCGCCAGCAGCCCACTAGCGGGAATGAAGCAGTACTTC
>NA|TRBV9|NA|TRBJ1-3
CASSRGRSGNTIYF
TGTGCCAGCAGCAGAGGCCGGTCTGGAAACACCATATATTTT
>NA|TRBV7-2|NA|TRBJ1-2
CASSFEYRYGYTF
TGTGCCAGCAGCTTCGAGTATCGCTATGGCTACACCTTC
>TRBD2|TRBV28|NA|TRBJ2-5
CASSLSGRETQYF
TGTGCCAGCAGCCTCAGCGGGAGAGAGACCCAGTACTTC
>NA|TRBV7-2|once|TRBJ2-3
CASSPFDGYTQYF
TGTGCCAGCAGCCCCTTCGACGGTTATACGCAGTATTTT
>NA|TRBV6-5|NA|TRBJ2-1
CASSTIWGSYNEQFF
TGTGCCAGCAGCACCATTTGGGGGTCCTACAATGAGCAGTTCTTC
>TRBD2|TRBV28|once|TRBJ2-2
CASSLPSGRGTGELFF
TGTGCCAGCAGTTTACCTAGCGGGAGGGGCACCGGGGAGCTGTTTTTT
>TRBD1|TRBV2|NA|TRBJ1-5
CASSEDRLGFEHF
TGTGCCAGCAGTGAGGACAGGCTGGGGTTCGAGCATTTT
>NA|TRBV13|NA|TRBJ1-2
CASSLRGGRDYGYTF
TGTGCCAGCAGCTTACGGGGAGGGAGGGACTATGGCTACACCTTC
>NA|TRBV9|NA|TRBJ2-4
CASSVATENIQYF
TGTGCCAGCAGCGTAGCGACCGAAAACATTCAGTACTTC
>NA|TRBV27|NA|TRBJ2-1
CASSLTADTLAEQFF
TGTGCCAGCAGTTTGACGGCGGACACGCTGGCTGAGCAGTTCTTC
>TRBD1|TRBV5-1|NA|TRBJ2-7
CASSLNSGQGPSSYEQYF
TGCGCCAGCAGCTTGAACTCCGGACAGGGGCCAAGCTCCTACGAGCAGTACTTC
>TRBD1|TRBV27|NA|TRBJ1-2
CASSLAAGGDYGYTF
TGTGCCAGCAGTTTAGCCGCAGGGGGAGACTATGGCTACACCTTC
>NA|TRBV21-1|NA|TRBJ1-2
CASSKVWYRKGKYGYTF
TGTGCCAGCAGCAAAGTATGGTATAGAAAGGGTAAGTATGGCTACACCTTC
>NA|TRBV27|NA|TRBJ2-3
CASSLMSTDTQYF
TGTGCCAGCAGTTTAATGAGCACAGATACGCAGTATTTT